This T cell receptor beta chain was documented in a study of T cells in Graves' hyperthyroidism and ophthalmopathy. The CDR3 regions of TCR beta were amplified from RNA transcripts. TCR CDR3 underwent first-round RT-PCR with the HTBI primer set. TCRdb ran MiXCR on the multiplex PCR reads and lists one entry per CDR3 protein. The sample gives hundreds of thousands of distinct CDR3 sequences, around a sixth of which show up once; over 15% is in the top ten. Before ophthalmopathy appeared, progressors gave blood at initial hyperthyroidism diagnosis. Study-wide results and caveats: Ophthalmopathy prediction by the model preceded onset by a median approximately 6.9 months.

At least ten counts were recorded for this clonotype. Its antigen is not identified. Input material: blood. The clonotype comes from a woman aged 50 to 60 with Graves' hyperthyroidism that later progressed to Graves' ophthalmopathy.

The CDR3 region is CASSDFQGSYEQYF. The CDR3 DNA reads TGTGCCAGCAGTGATTTTCAGGGATCCTACGAGCAGTACTTC. The rearrangement joins TRBV2 to TRBJ2-7, with D possibly TRBD1 on 5 matching bases. Trimming stripped 3 bases from V and 1 base from J, with 10 bases between. This CDR3 contains 14 residues. CDR1 and CDR2 (germline): SNHLY, FYNNEI.